Sequencing of this T cell receptor (beta chain) was carried out in a study of T cell responses to AZD1222 COVID-19 vaccine. The study's findings and limits: Along spike, vaccine-associated CD4 TCRs were found throughout, with dominance at 160-218 and 743-854. The donors showed a predominance of white British ancestry and of females, with possible underestimation of clonal diversity.

Second-dose recipients at about 4 or about 12 weeks were treated as one pooled group. Assay: immunoSEQ multiplex PCR; the TCRdb copy retains only in-frame clones and omits some. The sample lists more than 150,000 clones, 90% to 95% occurring once. On this clone: What it binds is not known.

The CDR3 extends over 15 amino acids. Germline CDR1 reads MDHEN; CDR2 reads SYDVKM. Trimming removed 5 bases from V and 3 bases from J; junction bases left unmatched: 5. The sequenced sample was peripheral blood, obtained 28 days after the second AZD1222 dose. This TCR came from an adult who received the AZD1222 COVID-19 vaccine. The rearrangement links TRBV28 to TRBJ1-1, with 11 nucleotides matching TRBD1. CDR3 DNA: TGTGCCAGCAGTATTGGGACAGGGGGGGACACTGAAGCTTTCTTT. Its protein product is CASSIGTGGDTEAFF.